The following is a T cell receptor beta chain sequence with its context. This sample stems from a study of molecular identifiers for immune sequencing clone quantification. Study overall: Naive CD8 RNA (about 20,000 or 100,000 cells) was divided into five aliquots, with four sequenced.

Each CDR3 protein gets one entry after TCRdb re-called the PCR reads with MiXCR. The sample contains over 70,000 distinct CDR3 sequences, roughly 23% of which appear only once. This TCR derives from a human donor in good health. Some libraries in this study had Jurkat cell RNA spiked in. The sample comprised naive CD8+ T cells from blood, with Jurkat cell RNA spiked in. Sample subset: FACS-sorted CD8+CD4-CCR7+CD45RA+ naive T cells.

The CDR3 spells CASSSLAGDQDTQYF. The CDR3 coding sequence is TGTGCCAGCAGCTCACTAGCGGGGGACCAAGATACGCAGTATTTT. The rearrangement joins TRBV7-9 to TRBJ2-3; 11 bases are shared with TRBD2. The germline CDR1 and CDR2 sequences are SEHNR and FQNEAQ (reference sequence). V lost 4 bases and J lost 5; bases outside the gene matches: 5. The CDR3 totals 15 residues.